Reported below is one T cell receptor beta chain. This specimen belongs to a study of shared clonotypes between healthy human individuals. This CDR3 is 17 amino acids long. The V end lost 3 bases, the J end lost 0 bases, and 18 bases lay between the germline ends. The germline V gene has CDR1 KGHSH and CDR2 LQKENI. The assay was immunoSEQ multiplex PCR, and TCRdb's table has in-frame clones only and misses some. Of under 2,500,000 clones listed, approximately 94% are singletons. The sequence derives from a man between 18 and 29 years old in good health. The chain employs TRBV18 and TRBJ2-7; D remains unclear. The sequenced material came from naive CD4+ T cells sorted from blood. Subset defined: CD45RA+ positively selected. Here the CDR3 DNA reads TGTGCCAGCTCACCTAATACTTTTGGCGGCAGCTCCTACGAGCAGTACTTC. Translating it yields CASSPNTFGGSSYEQYF.